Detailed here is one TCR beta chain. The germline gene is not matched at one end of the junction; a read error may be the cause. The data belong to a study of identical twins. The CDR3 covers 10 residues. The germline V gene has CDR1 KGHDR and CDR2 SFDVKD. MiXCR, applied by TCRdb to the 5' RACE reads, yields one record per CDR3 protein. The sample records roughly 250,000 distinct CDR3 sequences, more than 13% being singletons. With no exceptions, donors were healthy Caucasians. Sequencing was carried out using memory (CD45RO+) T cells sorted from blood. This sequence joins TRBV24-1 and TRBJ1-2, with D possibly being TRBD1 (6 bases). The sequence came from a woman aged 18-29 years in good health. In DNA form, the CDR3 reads TGTGCCACCAGTGCACAGGGACGTTGCTTC. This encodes CATSAQGRCF.